The entry below gives a single TCR beta chain sequence along with its context. The antigen remains unidentified. These data originate in a study of T cell responses to AZD1222 COVID-19 vaccine. About the research overall: Second doses were pooled across both intervals (about 4 or about 12 weeks).

Study-level points and caveats: Vaccine-related CD4 TCRs covered spike, predominating at 160-218 and 743-854.

TCRdb's copy holds only in-frame clones and misses some; the assay was immunoSEQ multiplex PCR. This sample carries 90,000 to 150,000 clones, more than 75% of them seen once, and the ten largest clones take approximately 9.2%. The V end lost 4 bases, the J end lost 5 bases, and 15 bases lay between the germline ends. Germline V gene lookup returns CDR1 SGHRS and CDR2 YFSETQ. The CDR3 covers 14 residues. Here the sequenced sample was peripheral blood, taken on day 0 of AZD1222 vaccination. V and J are TRBV5-1 and TRBJ1-1; D is ambiguous. The TCR sequence derives from an adult in good health. CDR3: CASSQARGETEAFF. The CDR3 bases are TGCGCCAGCAGCCAAGCGCGCGGCGAAACTGAAGCTTTCTTT.